The rows below give T cell receptor beta chains drawn from one sample of a study of beta chain features in type 1 diabetes. Sequencing was performed with immunoSEQ multiplex PCR; in TCRdb, only in-frame clones are kept and a portion is missing. There are 250,000 to 350,000 clones in the sample; roughly 11% occur only once, and just over 0.015% lies in the top ten. The specimen was naive CD4+ T cells from blood. These receptor sequences come from a woman aged 30 to 39 in good health. Both conserved end residues are part of each CDR3. D genes are given only for firm matches. Clone size is not always given. Where it is, it says once, few, many or a class for expanded clones.

TRBJ2-1 | few | TRBV10-2 | . | TGCGCCAGCAGTTTTCGTCTTTTGGAGGGAGGGCAGTTCTTC | CASSFRLLEGGQFF
TRBJ1-2 | few | TRBV28 | TRBD1 | TGTGCCAGCAGTTTAGCCCCGGGACAGGGTAATGGCTACACCTTC | CASSLAPGQGNGYTF
TRBJ2-5 | . | TRBV6-4 | TRBD2 | TGTGCCAGCAGTGCAGGCGGGGGGCTGGGAGAGACCCAGTACTTC | CASSAGGGLGETQYF
TRBJ2-7 | . | TRBV9 | TRBD2 | TGTGCCAGCAGCGTAGGTATCGGGGGGAGCTCCTACGAGCAGTACTTC | CASSVGIGGSSYEQYF
TRBJ2-5 | . | TRBV28 | TRBD1 | TGTGCCAGCAGTTTGTCCGGGACAGGGCAAGAGACCCAGTACTTC | CASSLSGTGQETQYF
TRBJ1-5 | . | TRBV7-2 | . | TGTGCCAGCAGCTTAGAGCCCCCAAGCTATCAGCCCCAGCATTTT | CASSLEPPSYQPQHF
TRBJ2-7 | few | TRBV7-2 | TRBD1 | TGTGCCAGCAGCCTCGCGTCACAGGGACAGACGAAGCAGTACTTC | CASSLASQGQTKQYF
TRBJ1-5 | . | TRBV15 | . | TGTGCCACCAGCTCTCGAGGAAGGGGTAATCAGCCCCAGCATTTT | CATSSRGRGNQPQHF
TRBJ2-5 | few | TRBV6-5 | . | TGTGCCAGCAGTTACGGGCAGGTTGAAGAGACCCAGTACTTC | CASSYGQVEETQYF
TRBJ2-7 | few | TRBV6-5 | . | TGTGCCAGCAGTCTCGGGGTGGTCTCCTACGAGCAGTACTTC | CASSLGVVSYEQYF
TRBJ1-5 | . | TRBV30 | . | TGTGCCTGGGCCGGGACTCATCAGCCCCAGCATTTT | CAWAGTHQPQHF
TRBJ2-3 | . | TRBV7-3 | . | TGTGCCAGCAGCCCGGGACTGTCCCCTAGCACAGATACGCAGTATTTT | CASSPGLSPSTDTQYF
TRBJ2-7 | . | TRBV9 | TRBD1 | TGTGCCAGCAGCACAGAGACAGGGAAGCAGTACTTC | CASSTETGKQYF
TRBJ2-1 | few | TRBV5-1 | . | TGCGCCAGCAGCTTCGGGGATGAGCAGTTCTTC | CASSFGDEQFF
TRBJ2-1 | . | TRBV2 | . | TGTGCCAGCCGGGTAGTAACAAATGAGCAGTTCTTC | CASRVVTNEQFF
TRBJ2-1 | . | TRBV5-1 | TRBD1 | TGCGCCAGCAGCTTGGGTCCGGGACAGGGCTACAATGAGCAGTTCTTC | CASSLGPGQGYNEQFF
TRBJ2-1 | few | TRBV29-1 | . | TGCAGCGTTGACGACTATATTGGTTTTGATGAGCAGTTCTTC | CSVDDYIGFDEQFF
TRBJ2-7 | . | TRBV7-7 | TRBD1 | TGTGCTAGCAGCAAAGGACAGGGTTCCAATTACGAGCAGTACTTC | CASSKGQGSNYEQYF
TRBJ1-1 | . | TRBV9 | TRBD1 | TGTGCCAGCACCGGACAGGACCCGATGAACACTGAAGCTTTCTTT | CASTGQDPMNTEAFF
TRBJ2-2 | . | TRBV19 | . | TGTGCCAGTAGGTTGGGACAAAACACCGGGGAGCTGTTTTTT | CASRLGQNTGELFF
TRBJ2-2 | few | TRBV4-3 | . | TGCGCCAGCAGCCAAGTTAGGCAGGGGTCGCCCGGGGAGCTGTTTTTT | CASSQVRQGSPGELFF
TRBJ2-3 | . | TRBV11-1 | . | TGTGCCAGCAGGAGTAACTGGGCCCAGGATACGCAGTATTTT | CASRSNWAQDTQYF
TRBJ1-1 | few | TRBV18 | TRBD1 | TGTGCCAGCTCAGCAAGGGACAGGCGCCCTGAAGCTTTCTTT | CASSARDRRPEAFF
TRBJ2-7 | . | TRBV18 | TRBD1 | TGTGCCAGCTCCCTTGGACAGGCAGACTCCTACGAGCAGTACTTC | CASSLGQADSYEQYF
TRBJ2-1 | few | TRBV19 | TRBD2 | TGTGCCAGCGAGCGGGAACCCGTCGGAAATGAGCAGTTCTTC | CASEREPVGNEQFF
TRBJ2-3 | few | TRBV4-3 | TRBD2 | TGCGCCAGCAGCCACCCTACTAGCGGGAGCACAGATACGCAGTATTTT | CASSHPTSGSTDTQYF
TRBJ2-2 | few | TRBV4-3 | . | TGCGCCAGCAGCCAACGGTGGCTAGCCTACACCGGGGAGCTGTTTTTT | CASSQRWLAYTGELFF
TRBJ2-7 | few | TRBV4-3 | TRBD2 | TGCGCCAGCAGCCAAGATCTATCGGCTAGCGGGAGGGGTCCTTACGAGCAGTACTTC | CASSQDLSASGRGPYEQYF
TRBJ2-2 | . | TRBV9 | . | TGTGCCAGCAGCGTAGGCCAGGGGAGTATGGCCGGGGAGCTGTTTTTT | CASSVGQGSMAGELFF
TRBJ2-7 | . | TRBV4-2 | TRBD1 | TGTGCCAGCAGCCAAGACAGGACAGGGGCCTACGAGCAGTACTTC | CASSQDRTGAYEQYF
TRBJ2-4 | . | TRBV5-4 | TRBD1 | TGTGCCAGCAGCCTGGGACAGGGAGACATTCAGTACTTC | CASSLGQGDIQYF
TRBJ2-7 | . | TRBV4-3 | TRBD2 | TGCGCCAGCAGCCCGCAAGTAGGGACTAGCGGTCTCTACGAGCAGTACTTC | CASSPQVGTSGLYEQYF